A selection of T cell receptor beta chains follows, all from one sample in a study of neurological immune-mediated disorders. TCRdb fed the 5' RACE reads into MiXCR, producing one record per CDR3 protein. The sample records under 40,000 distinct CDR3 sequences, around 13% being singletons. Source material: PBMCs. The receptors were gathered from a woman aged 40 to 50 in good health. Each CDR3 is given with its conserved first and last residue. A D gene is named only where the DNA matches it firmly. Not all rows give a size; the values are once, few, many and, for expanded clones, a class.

TGTGCCAGCAGCTTGGCCGCGGTAGTAGGTCCAGATACGCAGTATTTT	CASSLAAVVGPDTQYF	NA	TRBJ2-3	many	TRBV5-5
TGCGCCAGCAGCTCCACACCGAAGGACCGGTTCCTGGAGACCCAGTACTTC	CASSSTPKDRFLETQYF	NA	TRBJ2-5	many	TRBV5-1
TGTGCCAGCACCCTGGGACTCCTTACGAGATTTAGCTCCTACGAGCAGTACTTC	CASTLGLLTRFSSYEQYF	NA	TRBJ2-7	many	TRBV2
TGTGCCAGCAGCTTGATTTGGCCGAACACTGAAGCTTTCTTT	CASSLIWPNTEAFF	NA	TRBJ1-1	few	TRBV5-5
TGCAGCTCCGGACACAACACTGAAGCTTTCTTT	CSSGHNTEAFF	NA	TRBJ1-1	many	TRBV29-1
TGCAGTCCTGCCGGGACGTCGACCTCCGAGCACACCATATATTTT	CSPAGTSTSEHTIYF	NA	TRBJ1-3	many	TRBV20-1
TGTGCCAGCAGCCCGGGGACTAGCGGGAGGTTCTACGAGCAGTACTTC	CASSPGTSGRFYEQYF	TRBD2	TRBJ2-7	NA	TRBV9
TGCAGTGCACGATTTGCGGGAGGGAACCAAGAGACCCAGTACTTC	CSARFAGGNQETQYF	TRBD2	TRBJ2-5	many	TRBV20-1
TGTGCCACCAGCACCAGGGGGACTGAAGCTTTCTTT	CATSTRGTEAFF	TRBD1	TRBJ1-1	many	TRBV15
TGTGCCAGCAGGAAGAACGTCGGGGGGACTGCTTCCTACAATGAGCAGTTCTTC	CASRKNVGGTASYNEQFF	TRBD2	TRBJ2-1	NA	TRBV6-5
TGCGCCAGCAGCCCGGGTGTCCAGGGAAGGAACATTCAGTACTTC	CASSPGVQGRNIQYF	NA	TRBJ2-4	many	TRBV5-1
TGTGCCAGCAGCTTGGAACAGGCGTTCTACTATGGCTACACCTTC	CASSLEQAFYYGYTF	NA	TRBJ1-2	many	TRBV5-5
TGTGCCAGCAGTTATTGGACAGGGCGGTCCTACGAGCAGTACTTC	CASSYWTGRSYEQYF	TRBD1	TRBJ2-7	many	TRBV6-2/TRBV6-3
TGTGCCAGCAGTCCGGGGATAGGAGAGCTGTTTTTT	CASSPGIGELFF	NA	TRBJ2-2	NA	TRBV12-3/TRBV12-4
TGTGCCAGCTCACCGAGGGGGGTGTACAGCACTGACGCTTTCTTT	CASSPRGVYSTDAFF	NA	TRBJ1-1	NA	TRBV18
TGTGCCACCCGGTCGGGGGTGGACTATGGCTACACCTTC	CATRSGVDYGYTF	NA	TRBJ1-2	NA	TRBV15
TGTGCCAGCAGTGAGATGAGCTCCTACAATGAGCAGTTCTTC	CASSEMSSYNEQFF	NA	TRBJ2-1	many	TRBV12-3/TRBV12-4
TGTGCCAGCAGTAACCAAAGGGGCCCGGGGGAGACCCAGTACTTC	CASSNQRGPGETQYF	NA	TRBJ2-5	many	TRBV27
TGCAGTGCTAGAGATCTAGGACAGGGCCAGAAAAACACTGAAGCTTTCTTT	CSARDLGQGQKNTEAFF	TRBD1	TRBJ1-1	few	TRBV20-1
TGTGCCAGCAGCCAAGACCTACTCGTTAGCCATACGCAGTATTTT	CASSQDLLVSHTQYF	NA	TRBJ2-3	many	TRBV3-1
TGCGCCAGCAGCCAAGATGGGAACAGGGGTAATGAAAAACTGTTTTTT	CASSQDGNRGNEKLFF	TRBD1	TRBJ1-4	NA	TRBV4-1
TGTGCCAGCAGCTTAGTACGGCGGAGCTACAATGAGCAGTTCTTC	CASSLVRRSYNEQFF	NA	TRBJ2-1	many	TRBV11-1
TGTGCCACCAGCAGACCCGGACTAGCGGGCCGCAATGAGCAGTTCTTC	CATSRPGLAGRNEQFF	TRBD2	TRBJ2-1	many	TRBV15
TGTGCCAGCAGCTTAATGGGACAGGGTGGTACAGATACGCAGTATTTT	CASSLMGQGGTDTQYF	TRBD1	TRBJ2-3	many	TRBV7-3
TGTGCCAGCAGCTTGGAGGATGGAGATACGCAGTATTTT	CASSLEDGDTQYF	NA	TRBJ2-3	once	TRBV5-4